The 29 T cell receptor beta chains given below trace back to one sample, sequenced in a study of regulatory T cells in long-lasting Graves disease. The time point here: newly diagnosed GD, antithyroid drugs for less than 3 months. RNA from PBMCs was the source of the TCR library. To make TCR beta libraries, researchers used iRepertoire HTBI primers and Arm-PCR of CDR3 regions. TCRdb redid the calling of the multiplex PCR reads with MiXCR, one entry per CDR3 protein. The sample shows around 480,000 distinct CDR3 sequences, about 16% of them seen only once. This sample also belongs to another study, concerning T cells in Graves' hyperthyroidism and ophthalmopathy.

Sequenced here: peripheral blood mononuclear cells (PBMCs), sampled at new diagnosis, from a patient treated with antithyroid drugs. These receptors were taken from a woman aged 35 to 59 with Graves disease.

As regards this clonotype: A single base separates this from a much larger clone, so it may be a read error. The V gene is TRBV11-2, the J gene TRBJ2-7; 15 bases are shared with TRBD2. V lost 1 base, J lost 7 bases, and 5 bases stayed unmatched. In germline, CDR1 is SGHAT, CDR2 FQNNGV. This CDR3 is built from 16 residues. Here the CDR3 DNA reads TGTGCCAGCAGCTTAGGGCCGGGACTAGCGGGGGGTGAGCAGTACTTC. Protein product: CASSLGPGLAGGEQYF.

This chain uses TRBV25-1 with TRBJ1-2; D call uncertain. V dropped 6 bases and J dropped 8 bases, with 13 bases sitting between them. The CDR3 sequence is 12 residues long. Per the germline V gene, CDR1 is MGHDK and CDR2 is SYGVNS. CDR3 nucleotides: TGTGCCAGCAGGACGGCAAACTTGGGCTACACCTTC. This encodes CASRTANLGYTF.

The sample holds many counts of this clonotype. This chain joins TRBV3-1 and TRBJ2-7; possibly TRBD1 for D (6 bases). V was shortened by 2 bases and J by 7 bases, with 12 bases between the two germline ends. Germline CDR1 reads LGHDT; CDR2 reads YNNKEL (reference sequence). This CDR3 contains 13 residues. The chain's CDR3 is CASSQRDRREQYF. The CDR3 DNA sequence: TGTGCCAGCAGCCAAAGAGACAGGAGGGAGCAGTACTTC.

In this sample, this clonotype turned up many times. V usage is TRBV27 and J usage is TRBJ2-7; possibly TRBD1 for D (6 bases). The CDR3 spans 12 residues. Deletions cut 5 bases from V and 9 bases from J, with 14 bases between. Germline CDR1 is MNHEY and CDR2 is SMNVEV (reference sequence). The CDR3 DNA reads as TGTGCCAGCAGTCCCCTTCAGGGGCGGCAGTACTTC. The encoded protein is CASSPLQGRQYF.

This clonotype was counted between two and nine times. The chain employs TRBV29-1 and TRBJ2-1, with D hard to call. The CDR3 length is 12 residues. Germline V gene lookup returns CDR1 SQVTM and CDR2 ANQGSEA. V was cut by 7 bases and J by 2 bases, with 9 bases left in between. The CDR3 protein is CSDRPTYNEQFF. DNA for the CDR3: TGCAGCGACCGTCCTACCTACAATGAGCAGTTCTTC.

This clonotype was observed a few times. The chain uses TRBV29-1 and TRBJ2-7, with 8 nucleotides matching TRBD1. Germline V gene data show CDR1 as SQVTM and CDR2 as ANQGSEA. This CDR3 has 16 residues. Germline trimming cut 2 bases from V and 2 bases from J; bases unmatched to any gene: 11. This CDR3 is CSVESRGDRRPYEQYF. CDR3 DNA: TGCAGCGTTGAATCTCGTGGGGACAGGCGTCCCTACGAGCAGTACTTC.

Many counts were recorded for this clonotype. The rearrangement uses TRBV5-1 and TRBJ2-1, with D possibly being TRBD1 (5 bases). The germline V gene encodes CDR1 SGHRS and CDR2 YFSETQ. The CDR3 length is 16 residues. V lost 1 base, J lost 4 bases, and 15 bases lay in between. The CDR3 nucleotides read TGCGCCAGCAGCTTGTGGCAGGGCGCGACTTACAATGAGCAGTTCTTC. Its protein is CASSLWQGATYNEQFF.

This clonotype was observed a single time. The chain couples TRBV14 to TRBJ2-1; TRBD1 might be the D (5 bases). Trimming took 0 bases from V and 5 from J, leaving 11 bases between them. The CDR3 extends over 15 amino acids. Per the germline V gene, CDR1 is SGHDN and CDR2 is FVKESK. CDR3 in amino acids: CASSQDRVRDNEQFF. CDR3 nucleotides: TGTGCCAGCAGCCAAGACAGGGTAAGGGACAATGAGCAGTTCTTC.

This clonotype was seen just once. CDR3 bases: TGTGCCAGCAGCTCCCCCCCCCGCTCGACAGGCTACCAAGAGACCCAGTACTTC. Translation gives CASSSPPRSTGYQETQYF. The gene calls are TRBV13 and TRBJ2-5, with D perhaps matching TRBD1 (6 bases). Germline V gives CDR1 PRHDT, CDR2 FYEKMQ (reference sequence). CDR3 length equals 18 residues. Trimming took off 4 bases at V and 0 bases at J, with 21 bases between the two ends.

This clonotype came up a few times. CDR3 nucleotide sequence: TGTGCCAGCAGTTACCCGGCACCTTATTACTCTGGAAACACCATATATTTT. It is translated as CASSYPAPYYSGNTIYF. The chain uses TRBV6-2 or TRBV6-3 and TRBJ1-3, with D uncertain. Germline values: CDR1 MNHEY, CDR2 SVGEGT. The germline V and J ends were trimmed by 2 bases and 0 bases, with 14 bases remaining between them. The CDR3 is made up of 17 amino acids.

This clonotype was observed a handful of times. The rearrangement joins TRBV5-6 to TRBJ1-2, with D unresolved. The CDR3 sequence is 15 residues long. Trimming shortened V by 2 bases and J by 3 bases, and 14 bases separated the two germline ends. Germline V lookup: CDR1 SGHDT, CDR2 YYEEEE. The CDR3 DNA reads TGTGCCAGCAGCTTAAGAACGCCGAACCACTATGGCTACACCTTC. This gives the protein CASSLRTPNHYGYTF.

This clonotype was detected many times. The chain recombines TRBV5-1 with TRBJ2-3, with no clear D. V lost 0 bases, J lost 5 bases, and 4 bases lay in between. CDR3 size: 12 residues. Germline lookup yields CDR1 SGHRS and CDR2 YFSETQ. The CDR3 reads CASSLDGDTQYF. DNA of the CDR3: TGCGCCAGCAGCTTGGACGGAGATACGCAGTATTTT.

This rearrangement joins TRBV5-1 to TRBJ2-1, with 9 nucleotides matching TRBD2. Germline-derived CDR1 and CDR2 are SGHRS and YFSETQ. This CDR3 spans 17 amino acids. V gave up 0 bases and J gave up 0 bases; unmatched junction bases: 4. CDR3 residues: CASSLVAGASSYNEQFF. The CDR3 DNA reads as TGCGCCAGCAGCTTGGTAGCGGGGGCTAGCTCCTACAATGAGCAGTTCTTC. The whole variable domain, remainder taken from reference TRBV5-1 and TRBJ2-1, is KAGVTQTPRYLIKTRGQQVTLSCSPISGHRSVSWYQQTPGQGLQFLFEYFSETQRNKGNFPGRFSGRQFSNSRSEMNVSTLELGDSALYLCASSLVAGASSYNEQFFGPGTRLTVL.

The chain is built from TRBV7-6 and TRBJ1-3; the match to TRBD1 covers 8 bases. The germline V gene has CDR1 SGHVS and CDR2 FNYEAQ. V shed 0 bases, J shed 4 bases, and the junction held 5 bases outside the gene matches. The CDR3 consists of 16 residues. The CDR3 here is CASSLAQQGVGNTIYF. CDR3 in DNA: TGTGCCAGCAGCTTAGCTCAACAGGGGGTAGGAAACACCATATATTTT.

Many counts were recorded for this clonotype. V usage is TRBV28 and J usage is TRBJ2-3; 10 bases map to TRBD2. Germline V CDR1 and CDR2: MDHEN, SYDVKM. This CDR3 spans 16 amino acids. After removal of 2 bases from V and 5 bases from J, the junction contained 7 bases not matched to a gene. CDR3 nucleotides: TGTGCCAGCAGTTTAACAGCGGGGGGGCTTGTAGATACGCAGTATTTT. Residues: CASSLTAGGLVDTQYF.

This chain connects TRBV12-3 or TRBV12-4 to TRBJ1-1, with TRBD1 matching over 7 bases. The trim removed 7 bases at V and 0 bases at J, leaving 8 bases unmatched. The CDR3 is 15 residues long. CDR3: CASKGGDSLNTEAFF. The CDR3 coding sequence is TGTGCCAGCAAGGGAGGGGACAGTCTGAACACTGAAGCTTTCTTT.

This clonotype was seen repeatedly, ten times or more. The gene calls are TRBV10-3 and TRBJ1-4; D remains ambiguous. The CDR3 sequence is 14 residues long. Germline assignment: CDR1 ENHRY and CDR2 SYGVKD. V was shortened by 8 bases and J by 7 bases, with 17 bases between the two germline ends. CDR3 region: CAIVGGSRGEKLFF. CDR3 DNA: TGTGCCATCGTGGGAGGGAGCCGAGGTGAAAAACTGTTTTTT.

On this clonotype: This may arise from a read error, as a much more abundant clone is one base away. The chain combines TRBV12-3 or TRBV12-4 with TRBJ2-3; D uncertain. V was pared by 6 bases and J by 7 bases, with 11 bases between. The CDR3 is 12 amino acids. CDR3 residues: CASSRAHYTQYF. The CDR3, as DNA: TGTGCCAGCAGCCGGGCCCATTATACGCAGTATTTT.

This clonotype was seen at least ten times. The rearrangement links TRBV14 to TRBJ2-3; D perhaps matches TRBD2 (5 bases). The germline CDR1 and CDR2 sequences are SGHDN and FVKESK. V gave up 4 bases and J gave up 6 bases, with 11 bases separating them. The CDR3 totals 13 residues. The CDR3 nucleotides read TGTGCCAGCAGCCTCGGGATTTGGGATACGCAGTATTTT. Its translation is CASSLGIWDTQYF.

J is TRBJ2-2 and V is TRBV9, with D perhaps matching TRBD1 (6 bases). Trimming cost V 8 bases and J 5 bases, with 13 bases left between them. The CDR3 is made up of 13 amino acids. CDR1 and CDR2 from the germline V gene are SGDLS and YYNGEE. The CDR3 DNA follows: TGTGCCAGTACCGGGACACTTACCGGGGAGCTGTTTTTT. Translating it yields CASTGTLTGELFF.

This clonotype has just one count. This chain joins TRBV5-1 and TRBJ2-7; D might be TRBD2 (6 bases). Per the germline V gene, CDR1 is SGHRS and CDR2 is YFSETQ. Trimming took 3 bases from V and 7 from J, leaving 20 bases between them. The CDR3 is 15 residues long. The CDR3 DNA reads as TGCGCCAGCAGCTCAACAACCGGGACTTCCTCGGAGCAGTACTTC. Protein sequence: CASSSTTGTSSEQYF.

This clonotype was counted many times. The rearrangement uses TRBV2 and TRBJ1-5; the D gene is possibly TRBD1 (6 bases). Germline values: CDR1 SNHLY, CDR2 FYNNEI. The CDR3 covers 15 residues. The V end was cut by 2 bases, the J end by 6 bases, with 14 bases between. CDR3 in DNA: TGTGCCAGCAGTGAACAGGGGTATGGAGGTCAGCCCCAGCATTTT. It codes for CASSEQGYGGQPQHF. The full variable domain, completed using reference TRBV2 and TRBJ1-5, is EPEVTQTPSHQVTQMGQEVILRCVPISNHLYFYWYRQILGQKVEFLVSFYNNEISEKSEIFDDQFSVERPDGSNFTLKIRSTKLEDSAMYFCASSEQGYGGQPQHFGDGTRLSIL.

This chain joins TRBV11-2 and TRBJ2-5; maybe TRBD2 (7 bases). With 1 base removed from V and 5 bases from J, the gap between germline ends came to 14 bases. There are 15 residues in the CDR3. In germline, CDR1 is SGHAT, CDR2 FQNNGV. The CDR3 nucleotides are TGTGCCAGCAGCTTAGTGGGCGGGGGCGGGGAGACCCAGTACTTC. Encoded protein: CASSLVGGGGETQYF.

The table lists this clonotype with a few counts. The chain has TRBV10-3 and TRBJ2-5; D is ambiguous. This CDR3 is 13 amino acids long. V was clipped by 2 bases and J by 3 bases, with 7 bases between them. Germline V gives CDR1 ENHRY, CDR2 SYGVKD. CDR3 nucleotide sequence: TGTGCCATCAGTGAGGTGGAAAAAGAGACCCAGTACTTC. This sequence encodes CAISEVEKETQYF.

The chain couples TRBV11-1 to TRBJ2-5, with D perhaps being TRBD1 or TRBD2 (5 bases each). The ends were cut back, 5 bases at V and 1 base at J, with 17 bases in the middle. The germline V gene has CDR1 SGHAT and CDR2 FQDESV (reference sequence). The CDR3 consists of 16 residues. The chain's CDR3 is CASSPRVRAIQETQYF. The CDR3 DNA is TGTGCCAGCAGCCCCAGGGTGAGGGCCATCCAAGAGACCCAGTACTTC.

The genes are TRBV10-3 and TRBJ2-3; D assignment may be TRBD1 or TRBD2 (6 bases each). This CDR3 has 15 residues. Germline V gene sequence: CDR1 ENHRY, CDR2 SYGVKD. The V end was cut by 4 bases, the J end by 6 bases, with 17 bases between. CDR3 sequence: CAISVRGQSVDTQYF. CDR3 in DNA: TGTGCCATCAGTGTCCGGGGGCAGTCGGTTGATACGCAGTATTTT.

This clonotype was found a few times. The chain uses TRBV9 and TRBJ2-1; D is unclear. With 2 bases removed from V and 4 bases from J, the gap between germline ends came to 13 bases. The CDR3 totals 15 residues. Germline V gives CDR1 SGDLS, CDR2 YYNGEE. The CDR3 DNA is TGTGCCAGCAGCGTGGAAATCGAACCATACAATGAGCAGTTCTTC. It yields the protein CASSVEIEPYNEQFF.

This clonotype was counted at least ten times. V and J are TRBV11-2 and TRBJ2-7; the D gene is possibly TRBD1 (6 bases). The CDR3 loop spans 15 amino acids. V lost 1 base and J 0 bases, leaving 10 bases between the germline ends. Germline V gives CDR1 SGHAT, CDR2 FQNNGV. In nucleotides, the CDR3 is TGTGCCAGCAGCTTAGCCCAGGGGATCTCCTACGAGCAGTACTTC. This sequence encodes CASSLAQGISYEQYF.

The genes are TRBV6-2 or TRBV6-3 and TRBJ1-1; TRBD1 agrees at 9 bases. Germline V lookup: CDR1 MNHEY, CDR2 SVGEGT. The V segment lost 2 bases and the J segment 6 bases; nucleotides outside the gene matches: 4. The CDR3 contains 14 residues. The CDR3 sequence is CASSYGDRAAEAFF. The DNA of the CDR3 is TGTGCCAGCAGTTACGGGGACAGGGCTGCTGAAGCTTTCTTT.